These 14 T cell receptor beta chains came from one sample sequenced in a study of CD8 T cells in Susac syndrome (dated by TCRdb to between 2018 and 2020). Receptor amplification or capture employed the immunoSEQ multiplex PCR assay. RNA was extracted with the RNeasy kit and roughly 0.5 to 1 ug was reverse transcribed using random hexamers. TCRdb ran its own pipeline on the public reads, namely fastp trimming at Q25 and MiXCR clone calling, and kept in-frame beta chains. Rows are combined by CDR3 protein, so each entry shows the most common genes and DNA. For this sample the table gives 80,000 or so distinct CDR3 sequences, of which roughly 96% were detected only once. The ten largest clones capture roughly 0.44% of the sample. Sequenced material: CD8+ T cells from PBMCs. The receptors stem from a human donor with Susac syndrome.

This chain connects TRBV28 to TRBJ2-5, with D perhaps TRBD1 (6 bases). The CDR3 consists of 13 residues. Germline CDR1 is MDHEN and CDR2 is SYDVKM. The germline V and J ends were trimmed by 6 bases and 1 base, with 9 bases remaining between them. The CDR3 DNA reads TGTGCCAGCAGCTCAGGGGTCCAAGAGACCCAGTACTTC. Protein: CASSSGVQETQYF.

The CDR3 is CASSTTSATSLETQYF. Written as DNA, the CDR3 is TGTGCCAGCAGCACAACATCCGCAACTAGTCTAGAGACCCAGTACTTC. This rearrangement joins TRBV7-2 to TRBJ2-5; maybe TRBD2 (5 bases). The CDR3 spans 16 residues. Germline assignment: CDR1 SGHTA and CDR2 FQGNSA. Deletions cut 5 bases from V and 4 bases from J, with 20 bases between.

V gene TRBV27 combines with J gene TRBJ1-1; 7 bases fit TRBD1. V shed 6 bases and J 6 bases; nucleotides not matched to a gene: 13. This CDR3 spans 15 amino acids. Germline values: CDR1 MNHEY, CDR2 SMNVEV (reference sequence). CDR3 DNA: TGTGCCAGCAGACCAAAGACAGGGACAGACCCTGAAGCTTTCTTT. This translates into CASRPKTGTDPEAFF.

The V and J genes are TRBV7-9 and TRBJ2-5; 7 positions match TRBD1. This CDR3 comprises 15 residues. Germline V gene data show CDR1 as SEHNR and CDR2 as FQNEAQ (reference sequence). With V trimmed by 1 base and J by 0 bases, 2 bases remained unmatched. The CDR3 reads CASSLVGTDQETQYF. The CDR3 DNA sequence: TGTGCCAGCAGCTTAGTGGGGACAGACCAAGAGACCCAGTACTTC.

In this sample, this clonotype turned up once. This chain joins TRBV6-2 or TRBV6-3 and TRBJ2-7; D is perhaps TRBD1 (5 bases). The V gene's germline CDR1 is MNHEY and CDR2 SVGEGT. CDR3 size: 13 residues. The ends were cut back, 6 bases at V and 3 bases at J, with 12 bases in the middle. The CDR3 sequence: CASSQQDLYEQYV. As DNA, the CDR3 is TGTGCCAGCAGCCAACAGGACCTCTACGAGCAGTACGTC.

V and J are TRBV29-1 and TRBJ1-2; possible D gene TRBD1, 6 bases. CDR3 length: 14 amino acids. The germline V and J ends were trimmed by 6 bases and 3 bases, with 17 bases remaining between them. Germline V gene data show CDR1 as SQVTM and CDR2 as ANQGSEA. CDR3 coding DNA: TGCAGCGTCGCATCAGGGGAATCCGACTATGGCTACACCTTC. Residues: CSVASGESDYGYTF.

The V call is TRBV18, the J call TRBJ1-2; D gene unclear. The CDR3 extends over 14 amino acids. Germline loops: CDR1 KGHSH, CDR2 LQKENI. V shed 4 bases and J shed 4 bases, with 13 bases lying between them. The CDR3 region is CASSHRRKGYGYTF. CDR3 bases: TGTGCCAGCTCACACAGAAGAAAAGGCTATGGCTACACCTTC.

The V call is TRBV7-9, the J call TRBJ2-5, with TRBD1 matching over 8 bases. Trimming removed 5 bases from V and 5 bases from J; junction bases left unmatched: 22. The CDR3 loop spans 19 amino acids. Germline V CDR1 and CDR2: SEHNR, FQNEAQ (reference sequence). DNA of the CDR3: TGTGCCAGCAGCCCTCGAATATTAGACGGGACAGGTCTAATGGAGACCCAGTACTTC. Translating it yields CASSPRILDGTGLMETQYF.

The rearrangement uses TRBV12-3 or TRBV12-4 and TRBJ2-1; D is unresolved. CDR3 length: 12 residues. Trimming left V 4 bases short and J 7 bases short, with 8 bases between. CDR3 residues: CASSSSGNEQFF. In nucleotides, the CDR3 is TGTGCCAGCAGTTCATCCGGGAATGAGCAGTTCTTC.

The chain joins TRBV28 to TRBJ2-5; 9 bases agree with TRBD2. Germline V gives CDR1 MDHEN, CDR2 SYDVKM. The CDR3 totals 15 residues. The J segment lost 1 base and the V segment lost 5 bases, leaving 5 bases of the junction unmatched. The CDR3 is CASSPTSGLQETQYF. The CDR3 DNA is TGTGCCAGCAGTCCGACTAGCGGCCTCCAAGAGACCCAGTACTTC. The full variable domain, completed using reference TRBV28 and TRBJ2-5, is DVKVTQSSRYLVKRTGEKVFLECVQDMDHENMFWYRQDPGLGLRLIYFSYDVKMKEKGDIPEGYSVSREKKERFSLILESASTNQTSMYLCASSPTSGLQETQYFGPGTRLLVL.

The chain couples TRBV7-9 to TRBJ2-6; D is ambiguous. This CDR3 is built from 14 residues. Per the germline V gene, CDR1 is SEHNR and CDR2 is FQNEAQ (reference sequence). Trimming took 9 bases from V and 2 from J, leaving 11 bases between them. CDR3: CASSPAAGANVLTF. The CDR3 coding sequence is TGTGCCAGTAGCCCCGCAGCTGGGGCCAACGTCCTGACTTTC. The whole variable domain, filled in from reference TRBV7-9 and TRBJ2-6, reads DTGVSQNPRHKITKRGQNVTFRCDPISEHNRLYWYRQTLGQGPEFLTYFQNEAQLEKSRLLSDRFSAERPKGSFSTLEIQRTEQGDSAMYLCASSPAAGANVLTFGAGSRLTVL.

The chain uses TRBV6-2 or TRBV6-3 and TRBJ1-3, with D hard to call. CDR3 size: 14 residues. The V gene lost 2 bases and the J gene lost 0 bases, with 5 bases spanning the gap. Germline CDR1 is MNHEY and CDR2 is SVGEGT. CDR3 amino acids: CASSYGGSGNTIYF. CDR3 in DNA: TGTGCCAGCAGTTACGGCGGCTCTGGAAACACCATATATTTT.

This clonotype was seen a single time. The gene calls are TRBV27 and TRBJ1-1; tentative D call: TRBD1 (5 bases). This CDR3 has 15 residues. Trimming left V 4 bases short and J 3 bases short, with 15 bases between. Germline CDR1 and CDR2: MNHEY and SMNVEV (reference sequence). The DNA of the CDR3 is TGTGCCAGCAGTTCTTCCAGGGTGCGGGACACTGAAGCTTTCTTT. Encoded protein: CASSSSRVRDTEAFF.

This clonotype has a single count. This sequence joins TRBV30 and TRBJ2-5; tentative D call: TRBD2 (5 bases). Germline V gene sequence: CDR1 GTSNPN, CDR2 SVGIG (reference sequence). Trimming shortened V by 3 bases and J by 5 bases, and 16 bases separated the two germline ends. The CDR3 extends over 14 amino acids. The CDR3 nucleotides read TGTGCCTGGAGCGTCGGGGTTTCGTCTGAGACCCAGTACTTC. Translating it yields CAWSVGVSSETQYF.